One and the same sample provided the 13 T cell receptor beta chains below, sequenced in a study of molecular identifiers for immune sequencing clone quantification. TCRdb ran MiXCR on the PCR reads and lists one entry per CDR3 protein. The sample yields about 320,000 distinct CDR3 sequences, roughly a quarter seen once. Material: naive CD8+ T cells from blood, with Jurkat cell RNA spiked in. The subset denotes: FACS-sorted CD8+CD4-CCR7+CD45RA+ naive T cells. These receptor sequences come from a human donor in good health. Some libraries in this study had Jurkat cell RNA spiked in.

This clonotype was seen a few times. This chain joins TRBV11-2 and TRBJ1-1; a possible D gene is TRBD1 (5 bases). The CDR3 runs to 17 residues. Trimming left V 0 bases short and J 2 bases short, with 16 bases between. Germline loops: CDR1 SGHAT, CDR2 FQNNGV. CDR3 nucleotide sequence: TGTGCCAGCAGCTTAGAGGGTTATGGGACGGAAAACACTGAAGCTTTCTTT. Residues: CASSLEGYGTENTEAFF.

This clonotype was picked up many times. The chain combines TRBV7-9 with TRBJ1-3, with 7 bases matching TRBD1. The CDR3 has 14 amino acids. Unmatched junction bases numbered 15, after V lost 11 bases and J lost 8 bases. CDR1 and CDR2 (germline): SEHNR, FQNEAQ (reference sequence). CDR3 region: CASDRSSGSDTIYF. The DNA of the CDR3 is TGTGCCTCGGACAGGTCCTCTGGTTCGGACACCATATATTTT.

Comment on this clonotype: A much larger clone is a single base away; this may be a read error. The rearrangement links TRBV18 to TRBJ1-5, with D hard to call. The germline V gene has CDR1 KGHSH and CDR2 LQKENI. CDR3 length: 11 amino acids. V lost 4 bases and J 6 bases, leaving 4 bases between the germline ends. The chain's CDR3 is CASSLIQPQHF. In nucleotides, the CDR3 is TGTGCCAGCTCACTAATTCAGCCCCAGCATTTT.

The rearrangement links TRBV4-3 to TRBJ2-1; D gene ambiguous. With 1 base removed from V and 6 bases from J, the gap between germline ends came to 13 bases. This CDR3 comprises 15 residues. Per the germline V gene, CDR1 is LGHNA and CDR2 is YSLEER. The CDR3 region has the DNA TGCGCCAGCAGCCAAGGTTACTTCGGCCTCAATGAGCAGTTCTTC. Encoded protein: CASSQGYFGLNEQFF.

This chain uses TRBV29-1 with TRBJ1-2, with TRBD1 matching over 7 bases. This CDR3 has 12 residues. The V segment lost 6 bases and the J segment 3 bases; nucleotides outside the gene matches: 4. Germline V gene data show CDR1 as SQVTM and CDR2 as ANQGSEA. CDR3 sequence: CSVRGTDYGYTF. CDR3 bases: TGCAGCGTGAGGGGGACAGACTATGGCTACACCTTC. Based on the CDR3 plus reference TRBV29-1 and TRBJ1-2, the full variable domain is SAVISQKPSRDICQRGTSLTIQCQVDSQVTMMFWYRQQPGQSLTLIATANQGSEATYESGFVIDKFPISRPNLTFSTLTVSNMSPEDSSIYLCSVRGTDYGYTFGSGTRLTVV.

This clonotype was recorded many times. The rearrangement links TRBV4-3 to TRBJ1-1; D is uncertain. Germline V gene lookup returns CDR1 LGHNA and CDR2 YSLEER. V was trimmed by 1 base and J by 1 base, leaving 10 bases between them. The CDR3 totals 15 residues. The DNA of the CDR3 is TGCGCCAGCAGCCAAGGGCCGGGAGAGAACACTGAAGCTTTCTTT. It yields the protein CASSQGPGENTEAFF.

The rearrangement uses TRBV4-3 and TRBJ2-7; TRBD1 is a possible D gene (6 bases). Trimming pared 1 base from V and 2 bases from J, leaving 15 bases between. Germline loops: CDR1 LGHNA, CDR2 YSLEER. CDR3 length: 16 residues. CDR3 DNA sequence: TGCGCCAGCAGCCAAGGCTCCGGGACATCGGCCTACGAGCAGTACTTC. This codes for CASSQGSGTSAYEQYF.

In its sample, this clonotype was seen a few times. This chain links TRBV12-3 or TRBV12-4 with TRBJ2-7; maybe TRBD2 (6 bases). This CDR3 region has 15 residues. Deletions cut 6 bases from V and 2 bases from J, with 17 bases between. This CDR3 is CASSSGGLFTYEQYF. In nucleotides, the CDR3 is TGTGCCAGCAGCTCTGGGGGACTGTTCACCTACGAGCAGTACTTC.

The chain uses TRBV18 and TRBJ2-3; 10 nucleotides match TRBD1. CDR3 length equals 15 residues. Germline V gene lookup returns CDR1 KGHSH and CDR2 LQKENI. Unmatched junction bases numbered 4, after V lost 3 bases and J lost 4 bases. The CDR3 sequence is CASSPAGTGADTQYF. CDR3 nucleotide sequence: TGTGCCAGCTCACCCGCCGGGACAGGGGCAGATACGCAGTATTTT.

The CDR3 region is CASSSTSGRGNEQFF. CDR3 nucleotide sequence: TGTGCCAGCAGCTCAACTAGCGGGAGAGGCAATGAGCAGTTCTTC. The V and J genes are TRBV11-3 and TRBJ2-1, with 11 nucleotides matching TRBD2. Per germline, CDR1 SGHNT and CDR2 YENEEA. There are 15 residues in the CDR3. V lost 4 bases to trimming and J lost 6 bases; unmatched junction nucleotides: 5.

This clonotype appeared many times. This rearrangement joins TRBV20-1 to TRBJ2-7; TRBD1 matches at 7 bases. This CDR3 region has 13 residues. From germline, CDR1 is DFQATT and CDR2 SNEGSKA (reference sequence). Trimming removed 2 bases from V and 2 bases from J; junction bases left unmatched: 3. The CDR3 bases are TGCAGTGCTAGACCCCAGGGGGCCTACGAGCAGTACTTC. Translating it yields CSARPQGAYEQYF.

At least ten counts were recorded for this clonotype. The chain joins TRBV30 to TRBJ1-5; TRBD1 might be the D (5 bases). From germline, CDR1 is GTSNPN and CDR2 SVGIG (reference sequence). V was clipped by 2 bases and J by 1 base, with 12 bases between them. The CDR3 is made up of 15 amino acids. The CDR3 loop is CAWSLGTASNQPQHF. The DNA for the CDR3 is TGTGCCTGGAGTCTCGGGACGGCGAGCAATCAGCCCCAGCATTTT.

The table lists this clonotype with a few counts. The chain employs TRBV21-1 and TRBJ1-5. TRBV21-1 is shown as a pseudogene. The CDR3 spans 17 residues. In DNA, the CDR3 is TGTGCCAGCAGCAAAGAGAGGTCTGTTAATAGCAATCAGCCCCAGCATTTT. Protein product: CASSKERSVNSNQPQHF.